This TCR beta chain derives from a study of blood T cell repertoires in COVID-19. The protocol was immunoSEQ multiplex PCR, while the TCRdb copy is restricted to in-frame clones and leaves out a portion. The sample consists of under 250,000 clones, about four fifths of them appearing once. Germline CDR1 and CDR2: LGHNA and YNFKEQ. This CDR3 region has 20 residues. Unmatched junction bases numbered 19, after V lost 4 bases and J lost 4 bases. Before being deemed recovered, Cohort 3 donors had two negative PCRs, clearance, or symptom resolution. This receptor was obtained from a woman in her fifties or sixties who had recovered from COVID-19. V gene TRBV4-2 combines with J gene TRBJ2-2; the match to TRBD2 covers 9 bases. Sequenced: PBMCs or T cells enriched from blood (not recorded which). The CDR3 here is CASSPILGTSRNAGTGELFF. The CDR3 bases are TGTGCCAGCAGCCCCATCCTAGGGACTAGCAGGAACGCCGGCACCGGGGAGCTGTTTTTT.